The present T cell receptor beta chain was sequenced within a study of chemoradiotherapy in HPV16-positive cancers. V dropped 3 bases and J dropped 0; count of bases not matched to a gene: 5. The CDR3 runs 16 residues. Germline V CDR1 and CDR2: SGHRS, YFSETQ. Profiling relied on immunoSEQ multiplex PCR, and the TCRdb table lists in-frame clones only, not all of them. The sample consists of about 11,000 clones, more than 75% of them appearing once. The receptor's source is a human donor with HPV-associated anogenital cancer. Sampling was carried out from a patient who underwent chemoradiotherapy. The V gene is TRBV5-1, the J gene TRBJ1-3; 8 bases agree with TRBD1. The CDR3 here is CASSWEGTGSGNTIYF. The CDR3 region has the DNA TGCGCCAGCAGCTGGGAAGGGACAGGCTCTGGAAACACCATATATTTT.